What follows is one T cell receptor beta chain and its context. This entry belongs to a study of glioma-infiltrating T cells after dendritic cell vaccination. From germline, CDR1 is SGHVS and CDR2 FQNEAQ. This CDR3 comprises 16 residues. J was trimmed by 3 bases and V by 5 bases; bases with no gene match: 8. The primer mix had 60 V beta and 13 J beta primers. Sequenced by immunoSEQ multiplex PCR; TCRdb stores in-frame clones only, minus some. The sample records fewer than 100,000 clones, approximately 90% being singletons. The sequence derives from a human donor with glioblastoma. The V gene is TRBV7-8, the J gene TRBJ2-2; 8 nucleotides match TRBD2. Here the sequenced sample was blood, taken before dendritic cell vaccination. The CDR3, as DNA: TGTGCCAGCAGCGCGTCCGGGACTAGTTACACCGGGGAGCTGTTTTTT. Residues: CASSASGTSYTGELFF.